The 30 T cell receptor beta chains in this list originate from one sample, sequenced in a study of T cell repertoires in cytomegalovirus infection. TCRdb reprocessed the reads via MiXCR and lists one record per CDR3 protein. Here the sample spans fewer than 700,000 distinct CDR3 sequences, approximately 25% being singletons. The sequenced material came from CD8+ T cells from PBMCs. The source is a human donor in good health (CMV status not recorded). Some clones in this sample may be carry-over from other donors' samples.

V is TRBV20-1 and J is TRBJ1-1; D not certain. The V end was cut by 6 bases, the J end by 0 bases, with 11 bases between. This CDR3 comprises 13 residues. Per the germline V gene, CDR1 is DFQATT and CDR2 is SNEGSKA (reference sequence). CDR3 nucleotides: TGCAGTGCAAGTGACACTGTGAACACTGAAGCTTTCTTT. This sequence encodes CSASDTVNTEAFF.

V usage is TRBV6-5 and J usage is TRBJ2-3; the match to TRBD1 covers 9 bases. V lost 2 bases, J lost 3 bases, and 6 bases stayed unmatched. Germline CDR1 MNHEY, CDR2 SVGAGI. The CDR3 loop spans 16 amino acids. CDR3: CASSYLRDRVTDTQYF. CDR3 nucleotides: TGTGCCAGCAGTTACCTCCGGGACAGGGTGACAGATACGCAGTATTTT.

This clonotype was observed a few times. The J gene is TRBJ2-5, the V gene TRBV4-1, with TRBD1 matching 8 bases. CDR1 is MGHRA and CDR2 is YSYEKL in the germline V gene. The CDR3 has 14 amino acids. J was trimmed by 5 bases and V by 4 bases; bases with no gene match: 6. CDR3 coding DNA: TGCGCCAGCAGCCTGGACAGGGTGTATGAGACCCAGTACTTC. It yields the protein CASSLDRVYETQYF.

The V call is TRBV28, the J call TRBJ1-2; maybe TRBD1 (5 bases). The germline V and J ends were trimmed by 2 bases and 6 bases, with 10 bases remaining between them. Germline CDR1 and CDR2: MDHEN and SYDVKM. CDR3 length: 13 residues. CDR3 nucleotide sequence: TGTGCCAGCAGTTTACCCGTGACAGATGGCTACACCTTC. Amino acid sequence: CASSLPVTDGYTF.

There are many counts of this clonotype. The V and J genes are TRBV6-6 and TRBJ2-3; possible D gene TRBD1, 6 bases. The CDR3 spans 14 residues. Between the trimmed V and J ends, which lost 2 bases and 2 bases, there was a span of 8 bases. The germline V gene encodes CDR1 MNHNY and CDR2 SVGAGI (reference sequence). CDR3 bases: TGTGCCAGCAGTTACACAGGGTCCACAGATACGCAGTATTTT. Residues: CASSYTGSTDTQYF.

This clonotype has a handful of counts. The chain uses TRBV4-2 and TRBJ1-6; maybe TRBD1 (6 bases). Trimming shortened V by 0 bases and J by 6 bases, and 12 bases separated the two germline ends. CDR1 and CDR2 from the germline V gene are LGHNA and YNFKEQ. The CDR3 consists of 16 residues. CDR3 coding DNA: TGTGCCAGCAGCCAAGATTATACCAGGGGTAATTCACCCCTCCACTTT. It is translated as CASSQDYTRGNSPLHF.

This clonotype occurred a few times. The CDR3 region has the DNA TGTGCCAGCAGGGACTTCTTCTACGAGCAGTACTTC. This sequence encodes CASRDFFYEQYF. The J gene is TRBJ2-7, the V gene TRBV28; TRBD2 might be the D (5 bases). Germline V gene sequence: CDR1 MDHEN, CDR2 SYDVKM. This CDR3 contains 12 residues. V lost 6 bases and J 3 bases, leaving 9 bases between the germline ends.

The chain has TRBV15 and TRBJ2-7; either TRBD1 or TRBD2 may fit D (5 bases each). The CDR3 totals 13 residues. The germline CDR1 and CDR2 sequences are LNHNV and YYDKDF (reference sequence). CDR3 residues: CATGDGAPYEQYV. Written as DNA, the CDR3 is TGTGCCACCGGAGACGGGGCACCCTATGAGCAGTACGTC.

This clonotype has only a few counts. This chain joins TRBV28 and TRBJ1-1, with D possibly matching TRBD1 (6 bases). The CDR3 runs to 17 residues. V was cut by 5 bases and J by 0 bases, with 19 bases left in between. CDR1 is MDHEN, CDR2 SYDVKM, per germline. CDR3 DNA: TGTGCCAGCAGTCTCCTTCTCAAGGACAGCATGAACACTGAAGCTTTCTTT. Its protein product is CASSLLLKDSMNTEAFF.

V and J are TRBV25-1 and TRBJ1-5; 8 bases agree with TRBD1. This CDR3 is 15 amino acids long. The germline gives CDR1 MGHDK, CDR2 SYGVNS. V dropped 6 bases and J dropped 3; count of bases not matched to a gene: 7. CDR3: CASSGQGLINQPQHF. The CDR3 coding sequence is TGTGCCAGCAGCGGACAGGGCCTAATCAATCAGCCCCAGCATTTT.

This clonotype was counted many times. The rearrangement links TRBV7-9 to TRBJ1-1, with 7 bases matching TRBD1. V shed 1 base, J shed 4 bases, and the junction held 3 bases outside the gene matches. This CDR3 region has 14 residues. CDR1 SEHNR and CDR2 FQNEAQ come from the germline V gene (reference sequence). CDR3 in DNA: TGTGCCAGCAGCTTAGTACAGGGGAGCACTGAAGCTTTCTTT. It codes for CASSLVQGSTEAFF.

This chain uses TRBV2 with TRBJ1-2; D uncertain. The V end lost 6 bases, the J end lost 2 bases, and 7 bases lay between the germline ends. Per germline, CDR1 SNHLY and CDR2 FYNNEI. This CDR3 region has 12 residues. The CDR3 DNA sequence: TGTGCCAGCAGCGACACAAACTATGGCTACACCTTC. It specifies CASSDTNYGYTF.

This clonotype was observed at least ten times. This chain links TRBV2 with TRBJ1-1; D may be TRBD1 (6 bases). This CDR3 spans 13 amino acids. Germline V lookup: CDR1 SNHLY, CDR2 FYNNEI. V shed 10 bases and J shed 3 bases, with 15 bases lying between them. For the CDR3, the DNA is TGTGCCACTCTACAGGGCGTGGACACTGAAGCTTTCTTT. This codes for CATLQGVDTEAFF.

V and J are TRBV7-9 and TRBJ2-3, with D unclear. This CDR3 has 14 residues. V lost 4 bases and J 4 bases, leaving 12 bases between the germline ends. Germline CDR1 is SEHNR and CDR2 is FQNEAQ (reference sequence). The CDR3 sequence: CASSYPIEPDTQYF. The CDR3 coding sequence is TGTGCCAGCAGCTATCCTATCGAACCAGATACGCAGTATTTT.

The sample holds a few counts of this clonotype. The gene calls are TRBV6-2 or TRBV6-3 and TRBJ2-7, with D unresolved. The CDR3 runs 14 residues. The V end lost 8 bases, the J end lost 7 bases, and 21 bases lay between the germline ends. Germline V gives CDR1 MNHEY, CDR2 SVGEGT. CDR3 sequence: CASGPHKKGQEQYV. The DNA of the CDR3 is TGTGCCAGCGGTCCCCATAAAAAAGGGCAAGAGCAGTACGTC.

The genes are TRBV5-1 and TRBJ2-1; a weak D match, TRBD2 (5 bases). V gave up 5 bases and J gave up 3 bases, with 15 bases separating them. Germline V gene lookup returns CDR1 SGHRS and CDR2 YFSETQ. The CDR3 extends over 15 amino acids. CDR3 nucleotide sequence: TGCGCCAGCAGGACCGGGAAAGGATACTACAATGAGCAGTTCTTC. It yields the protein CASRTGKGYYNEQFF.

The V and J genes are TRBV10-3 and TRBJ1-1, with 7 bases lining up with TRBD1. Losses at the gene ends were 2 bases for V and 0 bases for J; bases not matched to a gene: 9. CDR1 is ENHRY and CDR2 is SYGVKD in the germline V gene. The CDR3 runs to 17 residues. The CDR3 nucleotides read TGTGCCATCAGTGAGCCTAGGACGGGACAGATGAACACTGAAGCTTTCTTT. Residues: CAISEPRTGQMNTEAFF.

The sample holds many counts of this clonotype. The chain joins TRBV7-8 to TRBJ1-5; D ambiguous. The V end was cut by 5 bases, the J end by 1 base, with 24 bases between. From germline, CDR1 is SGHVS and CDR2 FQNEAQ. The CDR3 consists of 19 residues. CDR3 sequence reads: CASSLSGPSLAISNQPQHF. CDR3 nucleotide sequence: TGTGCCAGCAGCCTTAGTGGTCCTTCGTTGGCTATCAGCAATCAGCCCCAGCATTTT.

This clonotype has more than one count but fewer than ten. The chain is built from TRBV2 and TRBJ1-1; weak D call: TRBD1 (5 bases). The V gene lost 5 bases and the J gene lost 2 bases, with 15 bases spanning the gap. The CDR3 has 15 amino acids. Germline V CDR1 and CDR2: SNHLY, FYNNEI. The CDR3 loop is CASSSGSGGNTEAFF. The DNA for the CDR3 is TGTGCCAGCAGTAGCGGGTCGGGGGGTAACACTGAAGCTTTCTTT.

This clonotype has a handful of counts. The V call is TRBV6-6, the J call TRBJ1-5; tentatively, D is TRBD1 (5 bases). The CDR3 totals 14 residues. Trimming cost V 5 bases and J 6 bases, with 14 bases left between them. Per germline, CDR1 MNHNY and CDR2 SVGAGI (reference sequence). This CDR3 reads CASSARDQGQPQHF. CDR3 nucleotide sequence: TGTGCCAGCAGTGCCCGGGACCAGGGTCAGCCCCAGCATTTT.

This clonotype was seen more than once but under ten times. The chain recombines TRBV20-1 with TRBJ1-1; 12 bases fit TRBD1. The ends lost 0 bases at V and 4 bases at J; junction bases unmatched: 3. The CDR3 length is 15 residues. The germline V gene has CDR1 DFQATT and CDR2 SNEGSKA (reference sequence). The DNA of the CDR3 is TGCAGTGCTAGAGATTCGGGACAGGGGGCCACTGAAGCTTTCTTT. This translates into CSARDSGQGATEAFF.

This clonotype showed up many times. V and J are TRBV7-6 and TRBJ2-3, with TRBD1 identical over 8 bases. Germline CDR1 and CDR2: SGHVS and FNYEAQ. With V trimmed by 4 bases and J by 6 bases, 18 bases remained unmatched. This CDR3 has 18 amino acids. The CDR3: CASSSGVTVQGARDTQYF. The CDR3, as DNA: TGTGCCAGCAGCTCGGGAGTTACCGTTCAGGGGGCGCGGGATACGCAGTATTTT.

The chain is built from TRBV20-1 and TRBJ2-1; tentative D call: TRBD1 (5 bases). CDR1 and CDR2 (germline): DFQATT, SNEGSKA (reference sequence). There are 13 residues in the CDR3. Trimming left V 1 base short and J 7 bases short, with 11 bases between. In DNA form, the CDR3 reads TGCAGTGCTAGAGGCTTCAGGGCAAATGAGCAGTTCTTC. The encoded protein is CSARGFRANEQFF.

V usage is TRBV28 and J usage is TRBJ2-5; 9 bases are a match to TRBD1. Germline V lookup: CDR1 MDHEN, CDR2 SYDVKM. V was pared by 6 bases and J by 4 bases, with 9 bases of the junction left unmatched. CDR3 length: 15 amino acids. In DNA, the CDR3 is TGTGCCAGCAGCCCCCGCACAGGGGGCTCAGAGACCCAGTACTTC. This sequence encodes CASSPRTGGSETQYF.

This clonotype turned up a few times. The gene calls are TRBV6-2 or TRBV6-3 and TRBJ2-7; maybe TRBD1 (7 bases). Germline CDR1 MNHEY, CDR2 SVGEGT. The V end lost 0 bases, the J end lost 3 bases, and 15 bases lay between the germline ends. This CDR3 spans 16 amino acids. The CDR3 reads CASSYSRDRKNYEQYV. Written as DNA, the CDR3 is TGTGCCAGCAGTTACTCGCGGGACAGAAAAAACTACGAGCAGTACGTC.

The V call is TRBV7-6, the J call TRBJ2-3, with 8 bases aligning to TRBD1. The CDR3 covers 16 residues. After removal of 1 base from V and 5 bases from J, the junction contained 8 bases not matched to a gene. Germline loops: CDR1 SGHVS, CDR2 FNYEAQ. Written as DNA, the CDR3 is TGTGCCAGCAGCTTAGAACTGGCAGGGGGCATAGATACGCAGTATTTT. Translation: CASSLELAGGIDTQYF.

The rearrangement uses TRBV28 and TRBJ2-1; D is undetermined. Trimming removed 3 bases at V and 10 bases at J, with 13 bases between. Germline V gene sequence: CDR1 MDHEN, CDR2 SYDVKM. The length of the CDR3 is 13 residues. This CDR3 reads CASSFIVVGEQFF. The DNA for the CDR3 is TGTGCCAGCAGTTTTATCGTGGTAGGGGAGCAGTTCTTC.

Points on this clonotype: Given a much more abundant clone one base away, this may be a read error. The gene calls are TRBV7-2 and TRBJ1-1; perhaps TRBD1 as D (6 bases). CDR3 length: 14 amino acids. Per germline, CDR1 SGHTA and CDR2 FQGNSA. CDR3 DNA: TGTGCCAACAGCCTGAGGGGGATGAACACTGAAGCTTTCTTT. It codes for CANSLRGMNTEAFF.

This clonotype has more than one count but fewer than ten. The V gene is TRBV7-9, the J gene TRBJ1-2; 7 nucleotides line up with TRBD1. This CDR3 has 15 amino acids. V lost 10 bases and J lost 3; bases outside the gene matches: 14. Germline loops: CDR1 SEHNR, CDR2 FQNEAQ (reference sequence). CDR3: CATFDETGRHYGYTF. In DNA form, the CDR3 reads TGTGCCACGTTCGATGAGACAGGGCGGCACTATGGCTACACCTTC.

This clonotype has just a few counts. CDR3 amino acids: CASRTSGAGNEQFF. The CDR3 DNA sequence: TGTGCCAGCAGGACTAGCGGGGCGGGTAATGAGCAGTTCTTC. The rearrangement uses TRBV27 and TRBJ2-1, with TRBD2 identical over 11 bases. Germline assignment: CDR1 MNHEY and CDR2 SMNVEV (reference sequence). V shed 6 bases and J 7 bases; nucleotides not matched to a gene: 5. The CDR3 totals 14 residues.